A single sample gave rise to the 3 T cell receptor beta chains below, sequenced in a study of spatial heterogeneity in lung cancer. In TCRdb, the 5' RACE reads were re-called with MiXCR into one record per CDR3 protein. The table includes fewer than 2,000 distinct CDR3 sequences, under 25% detected once. Time point in this sample: sample taken at primary tumor resection. The material was normal lung tissue next to the tumor, obtained at surgery. The receptors originated from a male donor with early-stage non-small cell lung cancer.

The V gene is TRBV7-4, the J gene TRBJ2-7, with D unclear. This CDR3 spans 13 amino acids. Germline assignment: CDR1 SGHVT and CDR2 SQSDAQ. Trimming shortened V by 4 bases and J by 1 base, and 8 bases separated the two germline ends. The CDR3 protein is CASSYLGSYEQYV. The CDR3 DNA is TGTGCCAGCAGCTACCTCGGGTCCTACGAGCAGTACGTC.

This clonotype is medium-sized in the sample. The chain joins TRBV11-2 to TRBJ2-7; no clear D gene. The germline V gene encodes CDR1 SGHAT and CDR2 FQNNGV. V was pared by 2 bases and J by 3 bases, with 11 bases between. The CDR3 is 14 residues long. The DNA of the CDR3 is TGTGCCAGCAGCTTATCGTACCCAGTCTACGAGCAGTACTTC. This codes for CASSLSYPVYEQYF.

This rearrangement joins TRBV24-1 to TRBJ1-1; no firm D call. CDR3 size: 13 residues. CDR1 and CDR2 (germline): KGHDR, SFDVKD. V was clipped by 3 bases and J by 3 bases, with 7 bases between them. The CDR3 here is CATSDPWHTEAFF. The DNA for the CDR3 is TGTGCCACCAGTGATCCCTGGCACACTGAAGCTTTCTTT.